A single sample gave rise to the 30 T cell receptor beta chains below, sequenced in a study of blood T cells in healthy people across ages (dated by TCRdb to the mid-2010s). Library method: 5' RACE. For sequencing, an Illumina HiSeq 2500 was employed. A second 7 to 11 cycle PCR used a sample-barcoded 5' primer and a J-beta primer mix. In-frame beta chains were kept once TCRdb had trimmed the public reads at Q25 with fastp and called clones with MiXCR. Under each unique CDR3 protein, matching rows form one entry showing the most common genes and DNA. This sample holds 850,000 to 1,000,000 distinct CDR3 sequences; 51% were observed only once. In total, the top ten clones hold about a fifth of the sample. What was sequenced was blood. These receptors originate from a woman aged 60-70 years in good health.

The sample holds a few counts of this clonotype. V usage is TRBV6-1 and J usage is TRBJ1-6, with D tentatively TRBD1 (6 bases). Germline V gene data show CDR1 as MNHNS and CDR2 as SASEGT. The CDR3 sequence is 13 residues long. V lost 1 base to trimming and J lost 10 bases, with 8 bases between them. Here the CDR3 reads CASSEGGGSPLHF. In DNA, the CDR3 is TGTGCCAGCAGTGAAGGTGGGGGCTCACCCCTCCACTTT.

A few counts support this clonotype. This chain joins TRBV7-2 and TRBJ1-4, with a tentative D call TRBD1 (6 bases). Trimming stripped 0 bases from V and 5 bases from J, with 10 bases between. The CDR3 contains 15 residues. Germline loops: CDR1 SGHTA, CDR2 FQGNSA. In DNA, the CDR3 is TGTGCCAGCAGCTTAGCTACAGGGTGGAATGAAAAACTGTTTTTT. The encoded protein is CASSLATGWNEKLFF.

V and J are TRBV19 and TRBJ2-3, with D perhaps matching TRBD1 (5 bases). CDR3 size: 13 residues. Germline V CDR1 and CDR2: LNHDA, SQIVND (reference sequence). Trimming took 4 bases from V and 7 from J, leaving 12 bases between them. The CDR3 sequence is CASSTQRQHTQYF. Written as DNA, the CDR3 is TGTGCCAGTAGTACCCAAAGACAGCATACGCAGTATTTT.

The chain employs TRBV29-1 and TRBJ2-1; 7 bases fit TRBD1. V was pared by 7 bases and J by 12 bases, with 21 bases of the junction left unmatched. Germline CDR1 is SQVTM and CDR2 is ANQGSEA. The CDR3 is 15 amino acids. In nucleotides, the CDR3 is TGCAGCGCCCATGGGACAGCCACTCTACGCCGGACGCAGTTCTTC. Translated, it gives CSAHGTATLRRTQFF.

Note on this clonotype: This may arise from a read error, as a much more abundant clone is one base away. CDR3 loop: CASSQGRVDKETQYF. The CDR3 DNA reads as TGCGCCAGCAGCCAAGGACGAGTTGACAAAGAGACCCAGTACTTC. The chain combines TRBV4-1 with TRBJ2-5; D ambiguous. This CDR3 region has 15 residues. Germline values: CDR1 MGHRA, CDR2 YSYEKL. Trimming left V 1 base short and J 3 bases short, with 12 bases between.

The genes are TRBV7-2 and TRBJ2-4; D is possibly TRBD1 (5 bases). Germline loops: CDR1 SGHTA, CDR2 FQGNSA. The CDR3 runs to 16 residues. V was pared by 3 bases and J by 0 bases, with 12 bases between. Written as DNA, the CDR3 is TGTGCCAGCAGCTTGGGGCTCACCCTAGCCAAAAACATTCAGTACTTC. It yields the protein CASSLGLTLAKNIQYF.

The genes are TRBV10-3 and TRBJ2-5; D is perhaps TRBD1 or TRBD2 (6 bases each). This CDR3 comprises 14 residues. V was clipped by 2 bases and J by 4 bases, with 11 bases between them. Germline loops: CDR1 ENHRY, CDR2 SYGVKD. This CDR3 is CAISENGGGETQYF. The CDR3 DNA reads TGTGCCATCAGTGAGAATGGAGGGGGAGAGACCCAGTACTTC.

The chain joins TRBV6-6 to TRBJ2-3; D possibly corresponds to TRBD1 (5 bases). This CDR3 is built from 12 residues. Germline values: CDR1 MNHNY, CDR2 SVGAGI (reference sequence). The germline V and J ends were trimmed by 7 bases and 5 bases, with 10 bases remaining between them. The CDR3 nucleotides are TGTGCCAGCACCGCCACAGGAGATACGCAGTATTTT. This translates into CASTATGDTQYF.

The chain couples TRBV20-1 to TRBJ2-7; 10 nucleotides agree with TRBD2. This CDR3 region has 13 residues. J lost 6 bases, V lost 6 bases, and 8 bases had no gene match. Germline V gene data show CDR1 as DFQATT and CDR2 as SNEGSKA (reference sequence). CDR3 region: CSAPSGRGFEQYF. The CDR3 coding sequence is TGCAGTGCCCCGAGCGGGAGGGGGTTCGAGCAGTACTTC.

The chain has TRBV12-3 or TRBV12-4 and TRBJ2-1; the D gene is possibly TRBD2 (5 bases). This CDR3 spans 13 amino acids. The ends were cut back, 7 bases at V and 3 bases at J, with 10 bases in the middle. CDR3 sequence reads: CASTIDYYNEQFF. The CDR3 region has the DNA TGTGCCAGCACCATCGACTACTACAATGAGCAGTTCTTC.

In this sample, this clonotype turned up a few times. V and J are TRBV7-9 and TRBJ2-1; D may be TRBD1 (6 bases). The V gene lost 3 bases and the J gene lost 4 bases, with 16 bases spanning the gap. CDR3 length equals 16 residues. The germline CDR1 and CDR2 sequences are SEHNR and FQNEAQ (reference sequence). Here the CDR3 reads CASSLRTASLYNEQFF. The CDR3 region has the DNA TGTGCCAGCAGCTTGAGGACAGCAAGCCTTTACAATGAGCAGTTCTTC.

The CDR3 loop is CSVGDRIFQPQHF. CDR3 sequence (DNA): TGCAGCGTTGGGGACAGAATTTTTCAGCCCCAGCATTTT. The rearrangement links TRBV29-1 to TRBJ1-5, with TRBD1 identical over 7 bases. Germline V gene data show CDR1 as SQVTM and CDR2 as ANQGSEA. V dropped 4 bases and J dropped 6; count of bases not matched to a gene: 6. The CDR3 has 13 amino acids.

This clonotype was counted a few times. V and J are TRBV4-1 and TRBJ2-5; the match to TRBD1 covers 10 bases. With V trimmed by 2 bases and J by 11 bases, 11 bases remained unmatched. This CDR3 spans 15 amino acids. Germline V gene data show CDR1 as MGHRA and CDR2 as YSYEKL. The CDR3 region is CASSQTGTGVEEQYF. The CDR3 DNA sequence: TGCGCCAGCAGCCAAACCGGGACAGGGGTAGAGGAGCAGTACTTC.

The chain combines TRBV2 with TRBJ1-2; 9 positions agree with TRBD1. Germline CDR1 and CDR2: SNHLY and FYNNEI. The CDR3 has 14 amino acids. The junction had 7 bases not matched to a gene; V was cut back by 1 base and J by 10 bases. The CDR3 nucleotides are TGTGCCAGCAGTGAAGGGGACAGGGTTGCCCCCTACACCTTC. Its protein is CASSEGDRVAPYTF.

About this clonotype itself: Mismatch with germline at one junction end may stem from a read error. V and J are TRBV25-1 and TRBJ1-5; a weak D match, TRBD1 (6 bases). This CDR3 has 14 residues. CDR1 is MGHDK and CDR2 is SYGVNS in the germline V gene. CDR3 residues: CACSDPGARQPQHF. The CDR3 DNA reads TGTGCCTGCAGCGACCCGGGGGCCAGACAGCCCCAGCATTTT.

This clonotype came up a few times. The gene calls are TRBV12-3 or TRBV12-4 and TRBJ1-5; TRBD1 agrees at 9 bases. With V trimmed by 2 bases and J by 7 bases, 9 bases remained unmatched. CDR3 length: 16 residues. CDR3: CASSLWTQGARQPQHF. CDR3 nucleotide sequence: TGTGCCAGCAGTTTATGGACACAGGGGGCGAGGCAGCCCCAGCATTTT.

The chain uses TRBV2 and TRBJ2-7, with 9 positions matching TRBD2. Looked up from germline, CDR1 is SNHLY and CDR2 is FYNNEI. The CDR3 runs to 14 residues. V lost 6 bases and J lost 3; bases outside the gene matches: 6. CDR3 bases: TGTGCCAGCAGCGTAAGCGGGAGGCTCTACGAGCAGTACTTC. Encoded protein: CASSVSGRLYEQYF.

This clonotype has more than one count but fewer than ten. The CDR3 nucleotides read TGTGCCAGCAGCTTATGGGGAACTAGCGGCACCTACGAGCAGTACTTC. It codes for CASSLWGTSGTYEQYF. The chain is built from TRBV7-9 and TRBJ2-7; 8 nucleotides line up with TRBD2. Germline V gene sequence: CDR1 SEHNR, CDR2 FQNEAQ (reference sequence). This CDR3 is built from 16 residues. V shed 2 bases and J 2 bases; nucleotides not matched to a gene: 8.

This chain uses TRBV29-1 with TRBJ2-1, with a weak D call TRBD2 (6 bases). Trimming pared 7 bases from V and 7 bases from J, leaving 14 bases between. The CDR3 is 12 residues long. Germline values: CDR1 SQVTM, CDR2 ANQGSEA. CDR3 bases: TGCAGCGCGGGGGACGTTCGAAATGAGCAGTTCTTC. Amino acid sequence: CSAGDVRNEQFF.

The chain links TRBV28 to TRBJ2-7, with a tentative D call TRBD2 (5 bases). Germline CDR1 and CDR2: MDHEN and SYDVKM. V was cut by 6 bases and J by 0 bases, with 12 bases left in between. This CDR3 spans 14 amino acids. The DNA for the CDR3 is TGTGCCAGCAGCCAGCCGGGGTACTCCTACGAGCAGTACTTC. Amino acid sequence: CASSQPGYSYEQYF.

This clonotype came up a few times. V usage is TRBV7-2 and J usage is TRBJ1-6; D may be TRBD1 (6 bases). The CDR3 spans 14 residues. Germline CDR1 and CDR2: SGHTA and FQGNSA. Between the trimmed V and J ends, which lost 7 bases and 10 bases, there was a span of 17 bases. In nucleotides, the CDR3 is TGTGCCAGCAAGGGGGACGGGGTGGGGTCACCCCTCCACTTT. Protein sequence: CASKGDGVGSPLHF.

This chain links TRBV20-1 with TRBJ1-5, with D hard to call. V was clipped by 4 bases and J by 4 bases, with 14 bases between them. Germline V lookup: CDR1 DFQATT, CDR2 SNEGSKA (reference sequence). This CDR3 is built from 14 residues. The CDR3 reads CSATIGRMNQPQHF. CDR3 nucleotides: TGCAGTGCTACAATTGGGCGGATGAATCAGCCCCAGCATTTT.

The chain carries TRBV7-9 and TRBJ2-5; TRBD1 might be the D (6 bases). CDR3 length: 15 amino acids. CDR1 and CDR2 from the germline V gene are SEHNR and FQNEAQ (reference sequence). V was shortened by 4 bases and J by 3 bases, with 15 bases between the two germline ends. CDR3 region: CASSSFDRMKETQYF. Written as DNA, the CDR3 is TGTGCCAGCAGCTCCTTTGACAGGATGAAAGAGACCCAGTACTTC.

CDR3 residues: CASSSQGGTYNEQYF. The CDR3 bases are TGTGCCAGCAGCTCGCAGGGCGGGACCTACAATGAGCAGTACTTC. The chain couples TRBV5-4 to TRBJ2-1; a possible D gene is TRBD2 (6 bases). With the DNA end fitting TRBJ2-7 better, the J assignment may be wrong. The CDR3 spans 15 residues. Germline V gene sequence: CDR1 SGHNT, CDR2 YYREEE (reference sequence).

This clonotype has only a few counts. The chain uses TRBV11-2 and TRBJ1-1; no clear D gene. V lost 7 bases and J 1 base, leaving 19 bases between the germline ends. CDR1 and CDR2 from the germline V gene are SGHAT and FQNNGV. CDR3 length equals 16 residues. CDR3 protein: CASTAGLSFTNTEAFF. CDR3 bases: TGTGCCAGCACCGCGGGTTTAAGCTTTACGAACACTGAAGCTTTCTTT.

This chain links TRBV29-1 with TRBJ2-2, with 7 positions matching TRBD1. This CDR3 contains 14 residues. Germline CDR1 reads SQVTM; CDR2 reads ANQGSEA. The V and J ends lost 6 bases and 4 bases, in that order; junction bases with no gene match: 8. This CDR3 reads CSVDDRDGTGELFF. The CDR3 DNA sequence: TGCAGCGTAGACGACAGGGACGGCACCGGGGAGCTGTTTTTT.

This chain joins TRBV7-6 and TRBJ2-5, with D perhaps matching TRBD2 (6 bases). V lost 3 bases and J lost 7, with 15 bases in between. The CDR3 sequence is 14 residues long. Germline V gene sequence: CDR1 SGHVS, CDR2 FNYEAQ. The CDR3 is CASSFDYLGGTQYF. DNA of the CDR3: TGTGCCAGCAGCTTTGACTATCTGGGGGGGACCCAGTACTTC.

A remark on this clonotype: The junction does not match germline at one end; this may be a read error. J is TRBJ2-3 and V is TRBV28, with 8 positions matching TRBD1. CDR1 is MDHEN and CDR2 is SYDVKM in the germline V gene. CDR3 length equals 14 residues. The CDR3 sequence is CASRHPGGTDTRYF. The CDR3 bases are TGTGCCAGCAGACACCCAGGGGGCACAGATACGCGGTATTTT.

This clonotype was counted only a few times. The rearrangement uses TRBV12-3 or TRBV12-4 and TRBJ2-1; possible D gene TRBD2, 6 bases. The CDR3 is 15 residues long. The V end was cut by 4 bases, the J end by 9 bases, with 19 bases between. The CDR3 sequence is CASSSRLDSFSEQFF. The CDR3 nucleotides are TGTGCCAGCAGTTCTCGACTAGACTCGTTTTCTGAGCAGTTCTTC.

The J gene is TRBJ2-7, the V gene TRBV4-1; 12 positions agree with TRBD2. Germline lookup yields CDR1 MGHRA and CDR2 YSYEKL. The junction had 7 bases not matched to a gene; V was cut back by 5 bases and J by 5 bases. The length of the CDR3 is 15 residues. The CDR3 DNA sequence: TGCGCCAGCAGCTTTCTAGCGGGAGGGAGGAACGAGCAGTACTTC. This codes for CASSFLAGGRNEQYF.